This T cell receptor beta chain was profiled in a study of cytomegalovirus exposure and HLA in healthy donors. In the study overall: Genotyping showed roughly 81% of almost 400 donors falling in the Caucasian-associated ancestry cluster. Study-level points and caveats: The authors considered a cluster of highly shared sequence variants likely to be a sequencing artifact.

CDR1 is SGHRS and CDR2 is YFSETQ in the germline V gene. Losses at the gene ends were 3 bases for V and 2 bases for J; bases not matched to a gene: 2. The CDR3 contains 14 residues. This clone appeared a few times. Its specificity is not known. PCR employed 60 Vbeta and 13 Jbeta primers. This table comes from immunoSEQ multiplex PCR, and its TCRdb copy is limited to in-frame clones, with some not included. Of approximately 190,000 clones in the sample, more than 75% were seen once. This TCR derives from a woman in her forties or fifties in good health and CMV-seropositive. This chain connects TRBV5-1 to TRBJ1-5, with TRBD1 matching over 7 bases. Sequencing input: PBMCs. CDR3 residues: CASSSGGGNQPQHF. The CDR3 DNA follows: TGCGCCAGCAGCTCAGGGGGAGGCAATCAGCCCCAGCATTTT.